This T cell receptor (beta chain) appears in the sequencing data of a study of shared clonotypes between healthy human individuals. Findings and limits, study-wide: Clonotypes shared by all four sorted-subset donors had higher generation probabilities than non-shared clonotypes.

Regarding this clone: Its cognate antigen is unknown.

The authors divided CD4+ cells into CD45RA+ naive and CD45RA-negative memory subsets. Clones were read by immunoSEQ multiplex PCR, and TCRdb kept only the in-frame ones, dropping some. The table has roughly 2,300,000 clones, about nine tenths seen once. The CDR3 has 14 residues. Germline-derived CDR1 and CDR2 are SEHNR and FQNEAQ (reference sequence). V dropped 5 bases and J dropped 6 bases, with 16 bases sitting between them. The origin of this receptor is a man younger than 30 in good health. Some clones in this sample may be carry-over from other donors' samples. The rearrangement uses TRBV7-9 and TRBJ1-1, with D maybe TRBD1 (6 bases). The sequencing input was naive CD4+ T cells from PBMCs. Subset here: CD45RA+ positively selected. The CDR3 DNA reads TGTGCCAGCAGCAAATACAGGGAAAGCGCTGAAGCTTTCTTT. Its translation: CASSKYRESAEAFF.